This entry lists 27 T cell receptor beta chains sequenced from one sample in a study of OX40 agonist ivuxolimab in advanced cancers. The data were produced by immunoSEQ multiplex PCR, yet TCRdb's version contains in-frame clones alone and is incomplete. The table records 55,000 to 75,000 clones, 81% of them present only once. Sequencing was performed on CD4+ or CD8+ T cells sorted from blood, taken in a trial of the OX40 agonist ivuxolimab. These receptors were taken from an adult with an advanced solid tumor such as melanoma, head and neck, liver or kidney cancer.

Of note for this clone: At the DNA level, this CDR3 is encoded by other sequences in the same sample as well. This sequence joins TRBV6-1 and TRBJ2-3; TRBD2 aligns across 11 bases. V was pared by 4 bases and J by 3 bases, with 0 bases of the junction left unmatched. There are 14 residues in the CDR3. The germline V gene encodes CDR1 MNHNS and CDR2 SASEGT. Written as DNA, the CDR3 is TGTGCCAGCAGTGGGACTAGCGGGACAGATACGCAGTATTTT. Residues: CASSGTSGTDTQYF.

This clone was seen more than once but under ten times. The DNA for the CDR3 is TGTGCCAGCAGCTACGACAGGTCCTACGAGCAGTACTTC. This gives the protein CASSYDRSYEQYF. This sequence joins TRBV5-4 and TRBJ2-7; possibly TRBD1 for D (6 bases). Germline lookup yields CDR1 SGHNT and CDR2 YYREEE (reference sequence). CDR3 length: 13 residues. The V and J ends lost 3 bases and 1 base respectively, with 8 bases between them.

The table lists this clone with many counts. The chain couples TRBV6-1 to TRBJ2-7; maybe TRBD1 (7 bases). The CDR3 runs 13 residues. Germline CDR1 and CDR2: MNHNS and SASEGT. Trimming removed 6 bases from V and 5 bases from J, with 14 bases in between. CDR3 DNA: TGTGCCAGCAGCCTTGGAGGGACAGACGAGCAGTACTTC. Translation: CASSLGGTDEQYF.

This clone came up a few times. This rearrangement joins TRBV9 to TRBJ2-2; 10 bases agree with TRBD1. This CDR3 has 15 residues. J was trimmed by 7 bases and V by 0 bases; bases with no gene match: 3. The germline V gene has CDR1 SGDLS and CDR2 YYNGEE. CDR3 in DNA: TGTGCCAGCAGCGTAGAGACAGGGGGCCTCGGGGAGCTGTTTTTT. Residues: CASSVETGGLGELFF.

The chain employs TRBV11-2 and TRBJ1-4, with 9 bases matching TRBD1. The germline V gene has CDR1 SGHAT and CDR2 FQNNGV. V lost 5 bases to trimming and J lost 0 bases; unmatched junction nucleotides: 4. The CDR3 contains 16 residues. This CDR3 is CASSLQGATTNEKLFF. DNA of the CDR3: TGTGCCAGCAGCCTACAGGGGGCCACAACTAATGAAAAACTGTTTTTT.

Only one count was recorded for this clone. V is TRBV30 and J is TRBJ2-3; tentatively, D is TRBD1 or TRBD2 (5 bases each). The V and J ends lost 2 bases and 2 bases respectively, with 14 bases between them. The CDR3 consists of 15 residues. The germline CDR1 and CDR2 sequences are GTSNPN and SVGIG (reference sequence). The CDR3 loop reads CAWSTGAHYTDTQYF. The CDR3 coding sequence is TGTGCCTGGAGTACCGGGGCCCATTACACAGATACGCAGTATTTT.

The gene calls are TRBV6-1 and TRBJ2-5; the D gene is possibly TRBD1 (5 bases). CDR1 and CDR2 (germline): MNHNS, SASEGT. Trimming shortened V by 4 bases and J by 2 bases, and 8 bases separated the two germline ends. The length of the CDR3 is 13 residues. The CDR3 nucleotides read TGTGCCAGCAGTGGGACACATCAAGAGACCCAGTACTTC. Amino acid sequence: CASSGTHQETQYF.

The chain joins TRBV30 to TRBJ1-2; 7 bases fit TRBD1. Germline V gene sequence: CDR1 GTSNPN, CDR2 SVGIG (reference sequence). This CDR3 region has 14 residues. Trimming removed 0 bases from V and 4 bases from J; junction bases left unmatched: 5. The CDR3 DNA reads TGTGCCTGGAGTGTACAGGGGCAGGTCTATGGCTACACCTTC. This gives the protein CAWSVQGQVYGYTF.

This clone appeared a single time. The chain carries TRBV5-1 and TRBJ1-6; weak D call: TRBD1 (5 bases). Trimming removed 0 bases from V and 10 bases from J, with 17 bases in between. The germline gives CDR1 SGHRS, CDR2 YFSETQ. The CDR3 length is 16 residues. The CDR3: CASSLGGRERESPLHF. Written as DNA, the CDR3 is TGCGCCAGCAGCTTGGGTGGCAGGGAGCGAGAATCACCCCTCCACTTT.

This rearrangement joins TRBV7-9 to TRBJ1-5; D is unclear. CDR3 length: 13 residues. Looked up from germline, CDR1 is SEHNR and CDR2 is FQNEAQ (reference sequence). The ends were cut back, 1 base at V and 4 bases at J, with 5 bases in the middle. The CDR3 sequence is CASSLDTNQPQHF. DNA of the CDR3: TGTGCCAGCAGCTTAGACACTAATCAGCCCCAGCATTTT.

The V and J genes are TRBV6-1 and TRBJ2-5; TRBD1 aligns across 8 bases. The J call may be in error: the DNA end matches TRBJ2-7 better. The CDR3 totals 14 residues. The germline V gene has CDR1 MNHNS and CDR2 SASEGT. The CDR3 protein is CASSGQGNDYEQYF. The CDR3 nucleotides are TGTGCCAGCAGCGGACAGGGTAATGACTACGAGCAGTACTTC.

The genes are TRBV5-4 and TRBJ2-1, with 7 bases aligning to TRBD2. Germline lookup yields CDR1 SGHNT and CDR2 YYREEE (reference sequence). CDR3 length equals 15 residues. With V trimmed by 0 bases and J by 9 bases, 9 bases remained unmatched. CDR3 sequence: CASSLDASGWGEQFF. For the CDR3, the DNA is TGTGCCAGCAGCTTGGACGCTAGCGGTTGGGGTGAGCAGTTCTTC.

The chain has TRBV27 and TRBJ2-7; D tentatively reads TRBD1 or TRBD2 (6 bases each). This CDR3 is built from 13 residues. Trimming removed 4 bases from V and 4 bases from J, with 11 bases in between. The V gene's germline CDR1 is MNHEY and CDR2 SMNVEV (reference sequence). CDR3 sequence reads: CASSWGARYEQYF. CDR3 nucleotides: TGTGCCAGCAGTTGGGGGGCGCGGTACGAGCAGTACTTC.

J is TRBJ1-1 and V is TRBV7-9, with a tentative D call TRBD1 (6 bases). V gave up 5 bases and J gave up 6 bases, with 16 bases separating them. The CDR3 has 14 residues. Germline assignment: CDR1 SEHNR and CDR2 FQNEAQ (reference sequence). CDR3 coding DNA: TGTGCCAGCAGCCTAAACAGGGATCGCGCTGAAGCTTTCTTT. Protein sequence: CASSLNRDRAEAFF.

This chain uses TRBV30 with TRBJ1-6; D call uncertain. This CDR3 has 14 amino acids. Germline V CDR1 and CDR2: GTSNPN, SVGIG (reference sequence). The V gene lost 0 bases and the J gene lost 3 bases, with 6 bases spanning the gap. The CDR3 bases are TGTGCCTGGAGTGTCGGGAGCTATAATTCACCCCTCCACTTT. Translated, it gives CAWSVGSYNSPLHF.

This chain links TRBV30 with TRBJ2-7, with 7 bases identical to TRBD1. The ends lost 0 bases at V and 6 bases at J; junction bases unmatched: 8. The CDR3 runs to 14 residues. Per the germline V gene, CDR1 is GTSNPN and CDR2 is SVGIG (reference sequence). The CDR3 loop reads CAWSVGTVIPEQYF. The CDR3 bases are TGTGCCTGGAGTGTAGGGACAGTAATTCCCGAGCAGTACTTC.

The J gene is TRBJ1-1, the V gene TRBV5-4, with TRBD1 identical over 9 bases. The CDR3 consists of 13 residues. Trimming cost V 4 bases and J 5 bases; bases outside gene matches: 3. The germline CDR1 and CDR2 sequences are SGHNT and YYREEE (reference sequence). DNA for the CDR3: TGTGCCAGCAGCCGGGACAGGGATACTGAAGCTTTCTTT. This translates into CASSRDRDTEAFF.

The DNA for the CDR3 is TGTGCAAGTCTCCCGCGGGCCATTAACACCGGGGAGCTGTTTTTT. Translated: CASLPRAINTGELFF. The rearrangement joins TRBV12-2 to TRBJ2-2; the D call TRBD2 from the table was never checked on the DNA. TRBV12-2 is recorded as a pseudogene. This CDR3 spans 15 amino acids.

The chain has TRBV19 and TRBJ1-1; D gene uncertain. V gave up 5 bases and J gave up 4 bases, with 8 bases separating them. The CDR3 is 12 amino acids. CDR1 and CDR2 from the germline V gene are LNHDA and SQIVND (reference sequence). The CDR3 DNA reads as TGTGCCAGTAGTTTCTTAGGCACTGAAGCTTTCTTT. Its translation: CASSFLGTEAFF.

The chain recombines TRBV19 with TRBJ1-1; possible D gene TRBD1, 6 bases. Germline V gene data show CDR1 as LNHDA and CDR2 as SQIVND (reference sequence). This CDR3 has 16 residues. Between the trimmed V and J ends, which lost 3 bases and 0 bases, there was a span of 14 bases. The CDR3 region is CASSMGAVTMNTEAFF. The CDR3 DNA follows: TGTGCCAGTAGTATGGGGGCAGTCACCATGAACACTGAAGCTTTCTTT.

V usage is TRBV15 and J usage is TRBJ1-4, with 7 bases matching TRBD1. This CDR3 is 15 amino acids long. The trim removed 0 bases at V and 8 bases at J, leaving 6 bases unmatched. Germline CDR1 reads LNHNV; CDR2 reads YYDKDF (reference sequence). CDR3: CATSREQGGIEKLFF. The CDR3, as DNA: TGTGCCACCAGCAGAGAGCAGGGGGGAATCGAAAAACTGTTTTTT.

This chain links TRBV2 with TRBJ1-6; no clear D. CDR3 length: 14 amino acids. Trimming took off 8 bases at V and 8 bases at J, with 16 bases between the two ends. The germline gives CDR1 SNHLY, CDR2 FYNNEI. CDR3 amino acids: CASSATNVDSPLHF. CDR3 DNA sequence: TGTGCCAGCTCTGCAACTAACGTGGATTCACCCCTCCACTTT.

This chain joins TRBV9 and TRBJ2-2; maybe TRBD1 (6 bases). The germline V and J ends were trimmed by 4 bases and 5 bases, with 21 bases remaining between them. In germline, CDR1 is SGDLS, CDR2 YYNGEE. The CDR3 extends over 17 amino acids. The CDR3 is CASSPTGASLGTGELFF. CDR3 DNA sequence: TGTGCCAGCAGCCCGACAGGAGCTAGTTTGGGGACCGGGGAGCTGTTTTTT.

This sequence joins TRBV6-1 and TRBJ1-1, with 7 bases that match TRBD1. Germline-derived CDR1 and CDR2 are MNHNS and SASEGT. Trimming took 5 bases from V and 1 from J; bases not matched to a gene: 4. The CDR3 runs 14 residues. CDR3 in amino acids: CASSRDRQNTEAFF. CDR3 DNA: TGTGCCAGCAGTCGGGACAGACAGAACACTGAAGCTTTCTTT.

The chain is built from TRBV9 and TRBJ2-7; 12 bases are shared with TRBD1. V shed 4 bases, J shed 6 bases, and the junction held 8 bases outside the gene matches. The germline V gene encodes CDR1 SGDLS and CDR2 YYNGEE. The CDR3 totals 15 residues. CDR3 coding DNA: TGTGCCAGCAGCCCTCCCGGGACAGGGGGCGCCGAGCAGTACTTC. Protein product: CASSPPGTGGAEQYF.

The V gene is TRBV7-2, the J gene TRBJ2-5, with 8 bases fitting TRBD2. The germline V gene encodes CDR1 SGHTA and CDR2 FQGNSA. The J segment lost 9 bases and the V segment lost 3 bases, leaving 9 bases of the junction unmatched. The CDR3 extends over 14 amino acids. The CDR3 loop is CASSFSGATGAQYF. The CDR3 DNA follows: TGTGCCAGCAGCTTTAGCGGGGCCACGGGGGCCCAGTACTTC.

V is TRBV4-2 and J is TRBJ2-3; TRBD2 matches 11 bases. From germline, CDR1 is LGHNA and CDR2 YNFKEQ. Germline trimming cut 2 bases from V and 6 bases from J; bases unmatched to any gene: 10. The CDR3 contains 17 residues. The CDR3 DNA reads as TGTGCCAGCAGCCAACTTAGCGGGGGGGCGTGGGAGGATACGCAGTATTTT. Protein product: CASSQLSGGAWEDTQYF.